This T cell receptor beta chain is from a study of T cells in localized non-small cell lung cancer. General observations from the study: Heterogeneity within the tumor remains possible, as just one region underwent sequencing. Detection in adjacent lung was observed for a median roughly 55 of the top 100 tumor clones. Peak T cell clonality was found in uninvolved adjacent lung, exceeding tumor. Elevated circulating T cell density in blood was associated with longer overall survival.

Points on this clone: What it binds is not known.

Per the germline V gene, CDR1 is SQVTM and CDR2 is ANQGSEA. The ends lost 2 bases at V and 9 bases at J; junction bases unmatched: 9. The CDR3 extends over 14 amino acids. Sequenced by immunoSEQ multiplex PCR; TCRdb stores in-frame clones only, minus some. This sample has around 64,000 clones; approximately 90% occur once, and the top ten carry less than 25%. The sample was peripheral blood, taken before any cancer treatment. This chain joins TRBV29-1 and TRBJ2-1; 8 positions agree with TRBD1. The receptor was isolated from a man aged 40 to 69 with stage I squamous cell lung carcinoma. The CDR3: CSVERPGGIGEQFF. In DNA, the CDR3 is TGCAGCGTTGAAAGGCCAGGGGGCATCGGTGAGCAGTTCTTC.